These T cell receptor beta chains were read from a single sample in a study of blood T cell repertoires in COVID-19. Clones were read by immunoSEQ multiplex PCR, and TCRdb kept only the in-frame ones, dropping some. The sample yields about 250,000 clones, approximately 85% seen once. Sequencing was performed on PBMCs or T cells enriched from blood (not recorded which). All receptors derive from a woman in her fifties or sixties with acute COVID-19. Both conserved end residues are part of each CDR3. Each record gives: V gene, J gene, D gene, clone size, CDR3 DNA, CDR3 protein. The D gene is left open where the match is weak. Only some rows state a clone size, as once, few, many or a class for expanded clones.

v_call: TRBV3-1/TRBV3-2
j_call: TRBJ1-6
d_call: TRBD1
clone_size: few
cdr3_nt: TGTGCCAGCAGCCAGGGGACGACAGGGAATTCACCCCTCCACTTT
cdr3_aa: CASSQGTTGNSPLHF

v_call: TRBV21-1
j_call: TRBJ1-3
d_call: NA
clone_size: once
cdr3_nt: TGTGCCAGCAGCAAAGAAAATGGGGCGCAGCGCTGCGGAAACACCATATATTTT
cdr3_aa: CASSKENGAQRCGNTIYF

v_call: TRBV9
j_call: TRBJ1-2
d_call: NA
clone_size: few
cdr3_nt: TGTGCCAGCAGCAGCCGGGACACCCGAAGTCGTGGCTACACCTTC
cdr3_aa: CASSSRDTRSRGYTF

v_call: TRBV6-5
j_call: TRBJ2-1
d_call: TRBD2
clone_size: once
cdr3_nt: TGTGCCAGCACCCCGGGGGCTAGCGGGGATTATGAGCAGTTCTTC
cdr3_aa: CASTPGASGDYEQFF

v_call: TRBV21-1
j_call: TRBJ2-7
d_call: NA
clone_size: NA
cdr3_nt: TGTGCCAGCAGGGGCCATGGGGGACTAGCGGACTTATACGAGCAGTACTTC
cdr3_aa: CASRGHGGLADLYEQYF

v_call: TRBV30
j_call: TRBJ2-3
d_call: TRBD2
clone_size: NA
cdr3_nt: TGTGCCTTACGACGCACTAGCGGGAACACAGATACGCAGTATTTT
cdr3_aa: CALRRTSGNTDTQYF

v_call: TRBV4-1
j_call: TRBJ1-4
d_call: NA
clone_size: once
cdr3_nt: TGCGCCAGCAGAGGGGAAACTAATGAAAAACTGTTTTTT
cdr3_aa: CASRGETNEKLFF

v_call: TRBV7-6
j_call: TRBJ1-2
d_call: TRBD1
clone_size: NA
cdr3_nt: TGTGCCAGCAGCTCTCCTGGACAGGGTTTGGATGGCTACACCTTC
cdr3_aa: CASSSPGQGLDGYTF

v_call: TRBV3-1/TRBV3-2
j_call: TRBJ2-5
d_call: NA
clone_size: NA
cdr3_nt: TGTGCCAGCAGCCAAGTCGCCTCAGGGGAAGAGACCCAGTACTTC
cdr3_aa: CASSQVASGEETQYF

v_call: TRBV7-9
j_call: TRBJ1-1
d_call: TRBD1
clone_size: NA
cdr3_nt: TGTGCCAGCAGTCCAAACGTCAGGGGGAGGAACACTGAAGCTTTCTTT
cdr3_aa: CASSPNVRGRNTEAFF

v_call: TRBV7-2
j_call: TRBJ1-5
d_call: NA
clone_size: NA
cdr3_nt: TGTGCCAGCAGCTTAGGCCAGGTCGGCCAGCCCCAGCATTTT
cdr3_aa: CASSLGQVGQPQHF

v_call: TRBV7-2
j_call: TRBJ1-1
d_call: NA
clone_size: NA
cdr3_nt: TGTGCCAGCAGCTTAGTTTCCGTCCCGAACACTGAAGCTTTCTTT
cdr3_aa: CASSLVSVPNTEAFF

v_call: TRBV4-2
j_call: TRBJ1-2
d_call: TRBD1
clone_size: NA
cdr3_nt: TGTGCCAGCAGCCCCAACCAGGGGGATGAGGGCTACACCTTC
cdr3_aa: CASSPNQGDEGYTF

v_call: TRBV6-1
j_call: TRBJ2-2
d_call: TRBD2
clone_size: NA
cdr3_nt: TGTGCCAGCAGTGACCTAGCGGGGGGGCCCGGCGGGGAGCTGTTTTTT
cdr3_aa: CASSDLAGGPGGELFF

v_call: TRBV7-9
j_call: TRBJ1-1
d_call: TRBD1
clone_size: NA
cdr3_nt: TGTGCCAGCAGCCCGGGACAGGGCAAGAACACTGAAGCTTTCTTT
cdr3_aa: CASSPGQGKNTEAFF

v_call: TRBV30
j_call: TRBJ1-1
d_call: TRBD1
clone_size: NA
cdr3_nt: TGTGCCTGGAATCCCACAGGGGGCGACGGCACTGAAGCTTTCTTT
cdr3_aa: CAWNPTGGDGTEAFF

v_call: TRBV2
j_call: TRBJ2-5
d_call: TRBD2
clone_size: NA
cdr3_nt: TGTGCCAGCATTTTCGGACTAGCGGGGAAAGAGACCCAGTACTTC
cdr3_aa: CASIFGLAGKETQYF

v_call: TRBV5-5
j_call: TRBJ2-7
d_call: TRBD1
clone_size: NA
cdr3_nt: TGTGCCAGCAGCGACCGGGACAGGGACAGCTACGAGCAGTACTTC
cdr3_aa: CASSDRDRDSYEQYF

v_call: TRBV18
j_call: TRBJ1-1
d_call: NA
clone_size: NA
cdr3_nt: TGTGCCAGCTCAGCCTCGCCAGGGGCTGCTTTCTTT
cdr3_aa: CASSASPGAAFF

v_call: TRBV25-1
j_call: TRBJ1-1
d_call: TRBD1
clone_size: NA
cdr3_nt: TGTGCCAGCAGAGGCACCGGGACAGGGAAAGCTTTCTTT
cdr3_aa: CASRGTGTGKAFF

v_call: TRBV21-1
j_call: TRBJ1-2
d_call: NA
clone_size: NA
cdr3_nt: TGTGCCAGCAGCAAAGACCCATCAGGGGGCTACACCTTC
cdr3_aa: CASSKDPSGGYTF

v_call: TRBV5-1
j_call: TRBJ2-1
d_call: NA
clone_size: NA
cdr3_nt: TGCGCCAGCAACTTAGGGACTGGAGCCTACAATGAGCAGTTCTTC
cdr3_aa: CASNLGTGAYNEQFF

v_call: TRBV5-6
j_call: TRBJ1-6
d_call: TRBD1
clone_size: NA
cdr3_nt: TGTGCCAGCAGCTTCGGGGGACAGCCCAATTCACCCCTCCACTTT
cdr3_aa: CASSFGGQPNSPLHF

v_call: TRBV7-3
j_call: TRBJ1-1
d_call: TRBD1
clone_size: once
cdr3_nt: TGTGCCAGCAGCCAGGCGGGACAGGGTGGAACTGAAGCTTTCTTT
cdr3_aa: CASSQAGQGGTEAFF

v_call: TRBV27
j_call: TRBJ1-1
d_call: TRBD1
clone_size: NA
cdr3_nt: TGTGCCAGCAGGAGACAGGGGAAGGGGACTGAAGCTTTCTTT
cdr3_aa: CASRRQGKGTEAFF

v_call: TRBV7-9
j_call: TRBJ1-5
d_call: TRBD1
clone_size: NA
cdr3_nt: TGTGCCAGCAGCAGGACAGGGAGTCAGCCCCAGCATTTT
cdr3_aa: CASSRTGSQPQHF

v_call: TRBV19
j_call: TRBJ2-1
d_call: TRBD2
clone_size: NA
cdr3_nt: TGTGCCAGTTCAACTCTAAGACTAGCGGGGACCTACAATGAGCAGTTCTTC
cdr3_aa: CASSTLRLAGTYNEQFF

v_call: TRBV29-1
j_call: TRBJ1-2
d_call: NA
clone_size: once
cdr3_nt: TGCAGCGTTGAATTTCGGTCCCACCCTCGCTATGGCTACACCTTC
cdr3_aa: CSVEFRSHPRYGYTF